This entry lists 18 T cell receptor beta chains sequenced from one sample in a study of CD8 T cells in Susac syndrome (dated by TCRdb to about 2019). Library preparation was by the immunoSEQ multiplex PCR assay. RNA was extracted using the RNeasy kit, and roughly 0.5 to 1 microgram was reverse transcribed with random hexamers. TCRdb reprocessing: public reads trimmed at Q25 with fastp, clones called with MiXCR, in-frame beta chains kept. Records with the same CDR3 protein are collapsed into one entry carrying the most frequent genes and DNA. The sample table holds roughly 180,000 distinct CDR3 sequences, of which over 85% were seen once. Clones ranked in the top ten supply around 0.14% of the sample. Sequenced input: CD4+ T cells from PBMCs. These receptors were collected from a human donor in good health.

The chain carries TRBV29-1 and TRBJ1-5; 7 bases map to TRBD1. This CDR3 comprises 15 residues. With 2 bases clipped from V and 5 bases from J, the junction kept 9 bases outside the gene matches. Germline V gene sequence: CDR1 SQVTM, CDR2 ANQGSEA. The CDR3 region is CSVERGGGSDQPQHF. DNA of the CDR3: TGCAGCGTTGAAAGGGGAGGGGGCAGCGATCAGCCCCAGCATTTT.

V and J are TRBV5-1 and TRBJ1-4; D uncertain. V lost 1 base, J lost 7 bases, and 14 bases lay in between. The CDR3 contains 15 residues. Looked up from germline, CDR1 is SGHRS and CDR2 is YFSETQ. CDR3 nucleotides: TGCGCCAGCAGCTTGACGGCTTCCCCGGGTGAAAAACTGTTTTTT. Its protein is CASSLTASPGEKLFF.

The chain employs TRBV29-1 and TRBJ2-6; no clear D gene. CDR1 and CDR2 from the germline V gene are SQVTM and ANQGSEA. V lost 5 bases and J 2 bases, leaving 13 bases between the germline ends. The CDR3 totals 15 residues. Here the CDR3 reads CSVSLGSPGANVLTF. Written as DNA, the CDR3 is TGCAGCGTTAGCCTAGGGTCCCCTGGGGCCAACGTCCTGACTTTC.

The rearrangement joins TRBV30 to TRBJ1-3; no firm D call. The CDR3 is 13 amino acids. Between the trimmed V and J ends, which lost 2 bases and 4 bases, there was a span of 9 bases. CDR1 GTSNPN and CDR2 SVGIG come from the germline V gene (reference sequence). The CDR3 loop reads CAWSIGGGNTIYF. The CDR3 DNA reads TGTGCCTGGAGTATTGGAGGCGGAAACACCATATATTTT.

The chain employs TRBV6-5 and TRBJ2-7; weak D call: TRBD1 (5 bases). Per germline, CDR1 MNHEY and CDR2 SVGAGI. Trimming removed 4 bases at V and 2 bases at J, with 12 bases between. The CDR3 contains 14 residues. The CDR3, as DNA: TGTGCCAGCAGTTCCGGACAAGGAACCTACGAGCAGTACTTC. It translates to CASSSGQGTYEQYF.

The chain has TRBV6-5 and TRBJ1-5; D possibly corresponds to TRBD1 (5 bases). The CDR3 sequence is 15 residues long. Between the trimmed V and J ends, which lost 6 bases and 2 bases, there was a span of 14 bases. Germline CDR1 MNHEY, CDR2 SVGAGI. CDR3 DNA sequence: TGTGCCAGCAGGCGTAGGGGCTCGGGCAATCAGCCCCAGCATTTT. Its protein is CASRRRGSGNQPQHF.

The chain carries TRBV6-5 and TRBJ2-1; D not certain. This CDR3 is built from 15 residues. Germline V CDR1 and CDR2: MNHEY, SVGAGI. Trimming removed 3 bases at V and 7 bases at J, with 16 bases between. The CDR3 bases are TGTGCCAGCAGTTATCGACATGGACGTTGGAATGAGCAGTTCTTC. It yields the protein CASSYRHGRWNEQFF.

The CDR3: CASSPTGGIYEQYF. The CDR3 nucleotides are TGTGCCAGCTCACCTACGGGGGGGATCTACGAGCAGTACTTC. V and J are TRBV18 and TRBJ2-7, with 8 bases that match TRBD2. CDR1 is KGHSH, CDR2 LQKENI, per germline. The junction had 4 bases not matched to a gene; V was cut back by 3 bases and J by 3 bases. This CDR3 has 14 residues.

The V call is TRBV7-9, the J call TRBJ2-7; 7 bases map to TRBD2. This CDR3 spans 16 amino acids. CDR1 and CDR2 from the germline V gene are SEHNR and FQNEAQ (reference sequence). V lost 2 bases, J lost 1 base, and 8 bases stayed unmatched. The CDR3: CASSLLGGEGSYEQYF. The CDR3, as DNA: TGTGCCAGCAGCTTACTCGGCGGGGAGGGGTCCTACGAGCAGTACTTC.

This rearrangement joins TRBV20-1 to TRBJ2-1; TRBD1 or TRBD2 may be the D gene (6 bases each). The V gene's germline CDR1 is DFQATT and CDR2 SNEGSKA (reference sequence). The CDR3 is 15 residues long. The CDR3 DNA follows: TGCAGCCAGACCGGAGGGGGATTCGCCTACAATGAGCAGTTCTTC. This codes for CSQTGGGFAYNEQFF.

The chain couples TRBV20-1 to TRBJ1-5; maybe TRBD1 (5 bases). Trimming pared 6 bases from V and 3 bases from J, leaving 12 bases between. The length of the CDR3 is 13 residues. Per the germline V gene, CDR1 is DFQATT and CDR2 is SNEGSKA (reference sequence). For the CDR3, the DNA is TGCAGTGCCTCCGACAGTACCAATCAGCCCCAGCATTTT. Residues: CSASDSTNQPQHF.

For the CDR3, the DNA is TGTGCCAGCAGTTTAGGGCAGGGGAAAGAGACCCAGTACTTC. Protein sequence: CASSLGQGKETQYF. This chain links TRBV12-3 or TRBV12-4 with TRBJ2-5; a possible D gene is TRBD1 (6 bases). Trimming removed 1 base from V and 3 bases from J, with 9 bases in between. CDR3 length: 14 amino acids.

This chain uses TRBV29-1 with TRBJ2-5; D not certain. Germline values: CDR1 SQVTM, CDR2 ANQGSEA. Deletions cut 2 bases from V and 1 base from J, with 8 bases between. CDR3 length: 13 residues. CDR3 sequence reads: CSVEQATQETQYF. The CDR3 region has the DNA TGCAGCGTTGAACAGGCCACCCAAGAGACCCAGTACTTC.

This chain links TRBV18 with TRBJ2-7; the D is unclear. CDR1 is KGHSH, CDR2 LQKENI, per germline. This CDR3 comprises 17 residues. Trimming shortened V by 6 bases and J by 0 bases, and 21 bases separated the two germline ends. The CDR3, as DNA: TGTGCCAGCTCGCCTATCGCAGGCCTTCTAAGCTCCTACGAGCAGTACTTC. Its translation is CASSPIAGLLSSYEQYF.

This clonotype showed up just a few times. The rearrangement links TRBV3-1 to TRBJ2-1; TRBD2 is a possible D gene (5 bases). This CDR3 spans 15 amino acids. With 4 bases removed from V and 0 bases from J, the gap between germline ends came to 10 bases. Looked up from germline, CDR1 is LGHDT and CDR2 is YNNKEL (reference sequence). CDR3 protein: CASSPTGSSYNEQFF. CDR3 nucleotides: TGTGCCAGCAGCCCCACGGGGAGCTCCTACAATGAGCAGTTCTTC.

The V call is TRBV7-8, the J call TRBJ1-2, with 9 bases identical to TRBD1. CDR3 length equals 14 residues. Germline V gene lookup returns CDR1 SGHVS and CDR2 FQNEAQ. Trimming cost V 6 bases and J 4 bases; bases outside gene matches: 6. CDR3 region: CASSSGQGGYGYTF. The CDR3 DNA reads TGTGCCAGCAGTTCGGGACAGGGCGGCTATGGCTACACCTTC.

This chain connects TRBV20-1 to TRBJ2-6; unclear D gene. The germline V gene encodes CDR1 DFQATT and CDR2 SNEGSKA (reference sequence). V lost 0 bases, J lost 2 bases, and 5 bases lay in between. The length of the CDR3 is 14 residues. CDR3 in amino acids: CSAREGTGANVLTF. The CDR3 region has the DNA TGCAGTGCTAGAGAAGGTACTGGGGCCAACGTCCTGACTTTC.

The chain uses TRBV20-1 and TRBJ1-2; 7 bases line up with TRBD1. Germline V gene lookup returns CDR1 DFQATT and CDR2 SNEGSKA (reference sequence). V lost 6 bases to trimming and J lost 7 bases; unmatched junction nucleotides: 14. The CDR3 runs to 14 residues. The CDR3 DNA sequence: TGCAGTGCCCCCGGGACAGATCTATGGTTTGGCTACACCTTC. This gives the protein CSAPGTDLWFGYTF.